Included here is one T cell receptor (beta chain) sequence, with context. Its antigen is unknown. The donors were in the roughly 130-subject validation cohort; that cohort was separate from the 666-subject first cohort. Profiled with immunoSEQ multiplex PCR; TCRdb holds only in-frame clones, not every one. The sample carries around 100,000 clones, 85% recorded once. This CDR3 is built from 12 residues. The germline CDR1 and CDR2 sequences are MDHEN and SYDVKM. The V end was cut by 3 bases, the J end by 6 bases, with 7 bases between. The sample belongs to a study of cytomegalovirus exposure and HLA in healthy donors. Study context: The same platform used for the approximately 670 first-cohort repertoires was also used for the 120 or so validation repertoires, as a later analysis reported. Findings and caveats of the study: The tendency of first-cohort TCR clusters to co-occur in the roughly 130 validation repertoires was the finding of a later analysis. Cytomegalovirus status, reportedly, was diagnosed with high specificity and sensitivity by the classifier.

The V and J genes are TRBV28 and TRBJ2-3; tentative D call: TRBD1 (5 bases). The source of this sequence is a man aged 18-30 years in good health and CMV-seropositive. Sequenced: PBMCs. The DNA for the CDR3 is TGTGCCAGCAGTTTTGGGGCCGATACGCAGTATTTT. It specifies CASSFGADTQYF.